These 9 T cell receptor beta chains originate from one sample sequenced in a study of T cell changes during pregnancy in multiple sclerosis. The assay was immunoSEQ multiplex PCR, and TCRdb's table has in-frame clones only and misses some. The sample shows tens of thousands of clones, roughly 90% of them seen only once. The sequenced sample was CD8+ T cells from peripheral blood mononuclear cells, obtained after pregnancy. These receptors were taken from a female donor with multiple sclerosis, enrolled in a pregnancy study.

Turning to this clone: One end of the junction varies from germline; a read error may be responsible. The chain combines TRBV10-3 with TRBJ2-2; maybe TRBD2 (6 bases). The CDR3 is 12 amino acids. Germline V CDR1 and CDR2: ENHRY, SYGVKD. As DNA, the CDR3 is TGCGCCATCCGTAGGGAGGCCGGGGAGCTGTTTTTT. Translated: CAIRREAGELFF.

CDR3 nucleotides: TGTGCCAGCAGCCCCGGTGGGAGCAGTGAGTATTTT. Amino acid sequence: CASSPGGSSEYF. This sequence joins TRBV9 and TRBJ2-3; D is perhaps TRBD2 (5 bases). The germline gives CDR1 SGDLS, CDR2 YYNGEE. V was shortened by 4 bases and J by 13 bases, with 16 bases between the two germline ends. CDR3 length: 12 amino acids.

This sequence joins TRBV4-1 and TRBJ2-7; 7 nucleotides line up with TRBD1. This CDR3 is 15 amino acids long. The J segment lost 5 bases and the V segment lost 0 bases, leaving 7 bases of the junction unmatched. Germline assignment: CDR1 MGHRA and CDR2 YSYEKL. CDR3 DNA: TGCGCCAGCAGCCAAGAGCAAAGACAGGGCCACGAGCAGTACTTC. Protein: CASSQEQRQGHEQYF.

The rearrangement links TRBV6-5 to TRBJ1-1; D is perhaps TRBD1 (5 bases). The CDR3 spans 14 residues. V lost 2 bases, J lost 6 bases, and 13 bases lay in between. Germline values: CDR1 MNHEY, CDR2 SVGAGI. The CDR3 DNA reads TGTGCCAGCAGTTACAAGGGGCGCGAGCCTGAAGCTTTCTTT. Amino acids: CASSYKGREPEAFF.

The genes are TRBV11-2 and TRBJ2-5, with D perhaps TRBD1 (6 bases). Trimming cost V 0 bases and J 4 bases, with 12 bases left between them. The CDR3 has 15 residues. The germline V gene has CDR1 SGHAT and CDR2 FQNNGV. The chain's CDR3 is CASSLEQGGGETQYF. CDR3 sequence (DNA): TGTGCCAGCAGCTTAGAACAGGGTGGAGGAGAGACCCAGTACTTC.

The chain employs TRBV7-2 and TRBJ1-2; no definite D call. The CDR3 consists of 11 residues. The V gene lost 9 bases and the J gene lost 8 bases, with 13 bases spanning the gap. CDR1 SGHTA and CDR2 FQGNSA come from the germline V gene. The CDR3 here is CARGEGAGYTF. CDR3 sequence (DNA): TGTGCCAGGGGCGAGGGCGCGGGCTACACCTTC.

The rearrangement uses TRBV9 and TRBJ1-2; D uncertain. In germline, CDR1 is SGDLS, CDR2 YYNGEE. Trimming cost V 4 bases and J 8 bases, with 18 bases left between them. The CDR3 consists of 14 residues. The CDR3: CASSYLVKAEGYTF. The CDR3 nucleotides are TGTGCCAGCAGCTACCTTGTGAAGGCGGAGGGCTACACCTTC.

This clone was picked up a small number of times. The rearrangement uses TRBV4-2 and TRBJ2-2, with 7 bases matching TRBD1. J gave up 2 bases and V 1 base, and 4 bases lay outside the gene matches. The CDR3 spans 16 residues. CDR1 is LGHNA, CDR2 YNFKEQ, per germline. The chain's CDR3 is CASSQAGGDNTGELFF. The CDR3 nucleotides are TGTGCCAGCAGCCAAGCAGGGGGAGATAACACCGGGGAGCTGTTTTTT.

The rearrangement links TRBV18 to TRBJ2-7; 10 bases align to TRBD2. The CDR3 consists of 15 residues. V shed 4 bases, J shed 3 bases, and the junction held 6 bases outside the gene matches. From germline, CDR1 is KGHSH and CDR2 LQKENI. CDR3 region: CASSLGTSERYEQYF. The CDR3 region has the DNA TGTGCCAGCTCACTCGGGACTAGCGAACGCTACGAGCAGTACTTC.